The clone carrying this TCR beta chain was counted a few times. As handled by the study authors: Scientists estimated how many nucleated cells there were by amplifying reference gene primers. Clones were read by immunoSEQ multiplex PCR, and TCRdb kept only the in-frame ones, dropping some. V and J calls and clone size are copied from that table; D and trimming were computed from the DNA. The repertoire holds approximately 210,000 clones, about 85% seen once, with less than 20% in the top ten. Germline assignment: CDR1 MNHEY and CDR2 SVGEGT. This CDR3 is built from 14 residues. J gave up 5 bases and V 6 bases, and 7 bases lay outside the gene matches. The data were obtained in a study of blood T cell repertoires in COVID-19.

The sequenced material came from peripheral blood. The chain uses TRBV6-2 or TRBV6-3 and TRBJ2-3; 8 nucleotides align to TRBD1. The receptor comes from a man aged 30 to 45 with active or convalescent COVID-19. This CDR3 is CASSPDREVDTQYF. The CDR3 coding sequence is TGTGCCAGCAGCCCGGACAGGGAGGTAGATACGCAGTATTTT.